The 3 T cell receptor beta chains given below trace back to one sample, sequenced in a study of T cells in narcolepsy. Data came from immunoSEQ multiplex PCR; TCRdb stores just in-frame clones and leaves some out. Of tens of thousands of clones listed, 83% are singletons. What was sequenced was memory (CD45RA-) CD4+ T cells from blood. All receptors come from a human donor in good health.

V gene TRBV5-3 combines with J gene TRBJ2-5; no clear D. TRBV5-3 is designated an ORF whose function remains uncertain. Trimming took 6 bases from V and 3 from J, leaving 6 bases between them. This CDR3 contains 11 residues. CDR3 DNA sequence: TGTGCCAGAACTCACAAAGAGACCCAGTACTTC. Its translation is CARTHKETQYF.

The chain couples TRBV28 to TRBJ2-7; no clear D gene. Germline loops: CDR1 MDHEN, CDR2 SYDVKM. Between the trimmed V and J ends, which lost 5 bases and 7 bases, there was a span of 12 bases. The CDR3 is 12 amino acids. CDR3 in DNA: TGTGCCAGCAGTCCGACCGAAAGGGAGCAGTACTTC. This sequence encodes CASSPTEREQYF. Drawing the rest from reference TRBV28 and TRBJ2-7, the complete variable domain is DVKVTQSSRYLVKRTGEKVFLECVQDMDHENMFWYRQDPGLGLRLIYFSYDVKMKEKGDIPEGYSVSREKKERFSLILESASTNQTSMYLCASSPTEREQYFGPGTRLTVT.

The rearrangement uses TRBV30 and TRBJ2-1; TRBD1 agrees at 9 bases. Germline loops: CDR1 GTSNPN, CDR2 SVGIG (reference sequence). V dropped 6 bases and J dropped 10; count of bases not matched to a gene: 13. CDR3 size: 14 residues. CDR3 region: CACLLGTGSDEQFF. As DNA, the CDR3 is TGTGCCTGCTTGCTAGGGACAGGGTCCGACGAGCAGTTCTTC.